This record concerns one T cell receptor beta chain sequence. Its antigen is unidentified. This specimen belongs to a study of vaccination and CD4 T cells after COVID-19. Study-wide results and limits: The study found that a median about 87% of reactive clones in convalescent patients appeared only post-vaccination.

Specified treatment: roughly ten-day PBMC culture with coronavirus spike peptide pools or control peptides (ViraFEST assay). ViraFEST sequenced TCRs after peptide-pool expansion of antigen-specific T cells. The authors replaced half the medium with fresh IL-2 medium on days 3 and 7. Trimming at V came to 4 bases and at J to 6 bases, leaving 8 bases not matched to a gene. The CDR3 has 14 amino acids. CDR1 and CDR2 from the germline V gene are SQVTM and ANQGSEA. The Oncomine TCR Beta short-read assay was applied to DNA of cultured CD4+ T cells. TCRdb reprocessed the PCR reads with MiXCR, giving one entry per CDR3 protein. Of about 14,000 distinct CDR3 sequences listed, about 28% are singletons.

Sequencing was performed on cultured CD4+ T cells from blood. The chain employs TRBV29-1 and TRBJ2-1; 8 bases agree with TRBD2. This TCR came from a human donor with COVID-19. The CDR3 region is CSVGGSSGLNEQFF. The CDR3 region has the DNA TGCAGCGTTGGGGGTTCTAGCGGGCTCAATGAGCAGTTCTTC.